This T cell receptor (beta chain) emerged from a study of shared clonotypes between healthy human individuals. Sequenced by immunoSEQ multiplex PCR; TCRdb stores in-frame clones only, minus some. The sample lists approximately 2,300,000 clones; around 90% were seen once. This clone was seen a single time. Sequencing was done on a sample of naive CD4+ T cells from PBMCs. Subset meaning: CD45RA+ positively selected. This receptor was identified in a young man in good health. Some clones in this sample may be carry-over from other donors' samples.

CDR3 sequence reads: CASSFWREGRTGELFF. The CDR3 DNA reads as TGTGCCAGCAGTTTCTGGCGGGAGGGCCGCACCGGGGAGCTGTTTTTT. The chain uses TRBV28 and TRBJ2-2; TRBD2 matches 9 bases. The CDR3 has 16 residues. Trimming took 3 bases from V and 4 from J; bases not matched to a gene: 6. Germline assignment: CDR1 MDHEN and CDR2 SYDVKM.